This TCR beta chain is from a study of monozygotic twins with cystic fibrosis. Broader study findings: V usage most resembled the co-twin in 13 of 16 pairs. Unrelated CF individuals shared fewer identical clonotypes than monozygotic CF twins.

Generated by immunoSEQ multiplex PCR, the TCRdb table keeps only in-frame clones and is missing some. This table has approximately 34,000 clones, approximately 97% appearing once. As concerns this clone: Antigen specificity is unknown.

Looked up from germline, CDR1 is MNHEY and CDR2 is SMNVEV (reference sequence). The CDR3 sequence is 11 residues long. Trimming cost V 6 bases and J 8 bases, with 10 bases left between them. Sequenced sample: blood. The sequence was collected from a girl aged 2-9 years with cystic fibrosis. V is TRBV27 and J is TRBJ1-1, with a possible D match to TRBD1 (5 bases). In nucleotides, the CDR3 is TGTGCCAGCAGCGGTACAGGCGAAGCTTTCTTT. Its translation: CASSGTGEAFF.